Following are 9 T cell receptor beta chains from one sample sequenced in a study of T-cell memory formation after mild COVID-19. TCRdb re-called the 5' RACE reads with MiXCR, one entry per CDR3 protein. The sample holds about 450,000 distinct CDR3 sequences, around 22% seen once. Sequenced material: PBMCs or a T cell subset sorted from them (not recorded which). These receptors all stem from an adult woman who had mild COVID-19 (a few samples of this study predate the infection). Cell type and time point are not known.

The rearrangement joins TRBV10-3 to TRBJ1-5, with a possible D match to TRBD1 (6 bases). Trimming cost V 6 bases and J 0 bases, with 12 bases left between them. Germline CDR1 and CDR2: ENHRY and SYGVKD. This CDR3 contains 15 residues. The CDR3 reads CAIRSGHNSNQPQHF. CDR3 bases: TGTGCCATCAGATCGGGACACAATAGCAATCAGCCCCAGCATTTT.

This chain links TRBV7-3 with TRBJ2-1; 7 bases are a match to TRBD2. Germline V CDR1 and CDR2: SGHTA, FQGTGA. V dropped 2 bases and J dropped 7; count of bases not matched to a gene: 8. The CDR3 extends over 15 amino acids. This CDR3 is CASSLERGVKNEQFF. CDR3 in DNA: TGTGCCAGCAGCTTAGAACGGGGGGTAAAGAATGAGCAGTTCTTC.

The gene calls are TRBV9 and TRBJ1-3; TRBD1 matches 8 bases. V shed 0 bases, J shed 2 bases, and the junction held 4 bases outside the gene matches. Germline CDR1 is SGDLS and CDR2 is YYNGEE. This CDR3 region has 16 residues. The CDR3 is CASSVDQGATGNTIYF. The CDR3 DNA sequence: TGTGCCAGCAGCGTAGATCAGGGGGCAACTGGAAACACCATATATTTT. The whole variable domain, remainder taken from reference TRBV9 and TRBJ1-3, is DSGVTQTPKHLITATGQRVTLRCSPRSGDLSVYWYQQSLDQGLQFLIQYYNGEERAKGNILERFSAQQFPDLHSELNLSSLELGDSALYFCASSVDQGATGNTIYFGEGSWLTVV.

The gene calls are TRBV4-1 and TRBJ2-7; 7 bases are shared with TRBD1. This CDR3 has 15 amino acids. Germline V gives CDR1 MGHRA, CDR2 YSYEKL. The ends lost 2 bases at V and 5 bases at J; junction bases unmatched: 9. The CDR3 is CASSQIPTGWHEQYF. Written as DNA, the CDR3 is TGCGCCAGCAGCCAAATCCCGACAGGGTGGCACGAGCAGTACTTC.

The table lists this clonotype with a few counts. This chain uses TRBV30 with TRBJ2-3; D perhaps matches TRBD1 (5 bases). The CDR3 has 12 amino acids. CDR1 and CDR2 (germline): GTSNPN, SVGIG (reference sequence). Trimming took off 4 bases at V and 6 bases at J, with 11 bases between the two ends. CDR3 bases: TGTGCCTGGACGCCAGGGTCCGATACGCAGTATTTT. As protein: CAWTPGSDTQYF.

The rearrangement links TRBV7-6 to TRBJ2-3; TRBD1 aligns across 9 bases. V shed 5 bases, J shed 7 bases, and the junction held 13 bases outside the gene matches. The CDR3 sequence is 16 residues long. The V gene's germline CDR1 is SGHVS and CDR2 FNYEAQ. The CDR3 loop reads CASSISGTGSVNTQYF. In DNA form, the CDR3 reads TGTGCCAGCAGCATCTCCGGGACAGGGTCAGTGAATACGCAGTATTTT.

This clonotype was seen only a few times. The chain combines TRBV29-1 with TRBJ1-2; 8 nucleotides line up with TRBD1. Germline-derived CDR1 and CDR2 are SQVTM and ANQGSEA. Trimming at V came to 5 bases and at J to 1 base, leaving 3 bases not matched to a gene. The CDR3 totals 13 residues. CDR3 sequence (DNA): TGCAGCGTTCGGACAGGGAGTAACTATGGCTACACCTTC. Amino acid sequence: CSVRTGSNYGYTF.

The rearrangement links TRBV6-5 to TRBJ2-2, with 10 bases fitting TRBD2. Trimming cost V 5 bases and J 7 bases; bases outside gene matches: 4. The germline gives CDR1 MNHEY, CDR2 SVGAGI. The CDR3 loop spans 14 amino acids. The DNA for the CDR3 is TGTGCCAGCAGTCCGGGACTAGCGCTCGGGGAGCTGTTTTTT. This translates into CASSPGLALGELFF.

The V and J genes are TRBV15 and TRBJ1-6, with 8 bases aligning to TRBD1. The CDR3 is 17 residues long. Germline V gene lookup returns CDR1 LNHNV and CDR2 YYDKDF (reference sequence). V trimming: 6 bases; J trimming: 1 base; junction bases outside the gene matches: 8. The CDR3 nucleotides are TGTGCCACCAGTTCCACAGACAGGGGATCCTATAATTCACCCCTCCACTTT. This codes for CATSSTDRGSYNSPLHF.